Listed below are T cell receptor beta chains from one sample, sequenced in a study of OX40 agonist ivuxolimab in advanced cancers. Sequenced by immunoSEQ multiplex PCR; TCRdb stores in-frame clones only, minus some. The repertoire has tens of thousands of clones, 88% of them found once; the top ten carry over 8.5%. The sequencing used CD4+ or CD8+ T cells sorted from blood, collected in a trial of the OX40 agonist ivuxolimab. Source of these receptors: an adult with an advanced solid tumor such as melanoma, head and neck, liver or kidney cancer. CDR3s include the opening cysteine and the closing phenylalanine or tryptophan. A D gene is named only where the DNA matches it firmly. Clone size is shown for a subset of rows, as once, few, many or a class of expanded clone.

j_call d_call clone_size cdr3_length v_call cdr3_aa cdr3_nt
TRBJ1-5 NA once 15 TRBV6-5 CASRDPRGGNQPQHF TGTGCCAGCAGAGACCCCAGGGGAGGGAATCAGCCCCAGCATTTT
TRBJ1-2 NA NA 9 TRBV20-1 CSAAPGYTF TGCAGTGCTGCCCCCGGTTACACCTTC
TRBJ2-7 NA NA 14 TRBV9 CASSVGLGAYEQYF TGTGCCAGCAGCGTTGGACTGGGGGCCTACGAGCAGTACTTC
TRBJ1-3 NA NA 17 TRBV19 CASSIDLQDLSGNTIYF TGTGCCAGTAGTATAGACCTACAGGACCTCTCTGGAAACACCATATATTTT
TRBJ1-4 TRBD1 NA 15 TRBV9 CASSMTPGQGEKLFF TGTGCCAGCAGCATGACTCCGGGACAGGGCGAAAAACTGTTTTTT
TRBJ1-1 NA NA 11 TRBV29-1 CSVETGLEPFF TGCAGCGTGGAGACGGGCCTCGAGCCTTTCTTT
TRBJ2-3 TRBD2 NA 15 TRBV5-4 CASSPTGGGTDTQYF TGTGCCAGCAGCCCCACGGGAGGTGGCACAGATACGCAGTATTTT
TRBJ2-2 TRBD2 once 17 TRBV13 CASSDTSGGSNTGELFF TGTGCCAGCAGTGATACTAGCGGGGGTTCGAACACCGGGGAGCTGTTTTTT
TRBJ2-7 NA once 14 TRBV4-1 CASSQGSKRGEQYF TGCGCCAGCAGCCAAGGGTCAAAACGAGGGGAGCAGTACTTC
TRBJ2-1 NA NA 12 TRBV7-6 CASSWGDNEQFF TGTGCCAGCAGCTGGGGGGACAATGAGCAGTTCTTC
TRBJ1-2 TRBD1 NA 15 TRBV10-3 CAIFPGTGERYGYTF TGTGCCATCTTTCCCGGGACAGGGGAACGATATGGCTACACCTTC
TRBJ1-1 NA once 14 TRBV6-6 CASSSSDGNTEAFF TGTGCCAGCAGTTCCTCGGACGGGAACACTGAAGCTTTCTTT
TRBJ1-2 NA NA 14 TRBV5-8 CASSFGGAGYGYTF TGTGCCAGCAGCTTTGGGGGCGCAGGGTATGGCTACACCTTC
TRBJ2-1 TRBD1 NA 14 TRBV6-1 CASSDTGGRNEQFF TGTGCCAGCAGTGACACAGGGGGTAGGAATGAGCAGTTCTTC
TRBJ1-2 TRBD1 NA 15 TRBV9 CASSGSGTGYDGYTF TGTGCCAGCAGCGGGTCCGGGACAGGGTACGATGGCTACACCTTC